This T cell receptor (beta chain) was retrieved from a study of T cell responses to AZD1222 COVID-19 vaccine. In germline, CDR1 is SGHRS, CDR2 YFSETQ. V gave up 0 bases and J gave up 4 bases; unmatched junction bases: 8. This CDR3 contains 16 residues. The count of this clone is one. Its antigen is currently unknown. The method was immunoSEQ multiplex PCR; TCRdb's version includes in-frame clones alone and lacks a portion of them. The sample comprises more than 95,000 clones, approximately 83% of which are singletons, and roughly 3.8% rests with the top ten. Findings and caveats of the study: Donors in the cohort were predominantly white British and more often female, and clonal diversity was possibly underestimated. Sampling captured repertoires only after the peak T cell response.

The sequencing used peripheral blood, collected on day 0 of MenACWY control vaccination. This clonotype originated in an adult in good health. V gene TRBV5-1 combines with J gene TRBJ2-3, with TRBD1 identical over 7 bases. For the CDR3, the DNA is TGCGCCAGCAGCTTGGAAGTGACAGGGTCAGCAGATACGCAGTATTTT. Encoded protein: CASSLEVTGSADTQYF.